The clone carrying this T cell receptor (beta chain) was detected ten times or more. The read ends 3 residues before the CDR3 terminus; that terminus is restored from the germline J gene. Sequencing input was equivalent genomic DNA from CVID and controls. TCRdb's copy holds only in-frame clones and misses some; the assay was immunoSEQ multiplex PCR. The data show 45,000 to 65,000 clones, with none appearing a single time. The CDR3 length is 13 residues. The germline V gene encodes CDR1 DFQATT and CDR2 SNEGSKA (reference sequence). The entry originates in a study of T cell clonality in common variable immunodeficiency. Both groups were predominantly of Caucasian heritage.

Source material: peripheral blood mononuclear cells. The receptor's source is a person aged 18 to 75 in good health. The chain has TRBV20-1 and TRBJ1-2; weak D call: TRBD1 (5 bases). CDR3 bases read: TGCAGTGCTAGTCCTCAGGGTTTGACGGGC. Its translation: CSASPQGLTG. The entire CDR3 reads CSASPQGLTGYTF.